The clone carrying this T cell receptor beta chain showed up just a few times. What it binds is not known. The sample originates from a study of T-cell reconstitution after alpha-beta-depleted transplantation in children. Germline CDR1 is ENHRY and CDR2 is SYGVKD. CDR3 size: 13 residues. Unique molecular identifiers were incorporated when the TCRbeta library was constructed. TCRdb used MiXCR to reprocess the PCR reads, holding one entry per CDR3 protein. The table has 84,000 or so distinct CDR3 sequences, roughly a sixth seen once. Whole-study findings and limits: The origin of alpha-beta T cells about two months after transplant was reportedly several hundred expanded graft clones. T-cell counts and diversity at one year post-transplant came mainly from newly produced T cells. For some patients, TCRbeta diversity was high at day 60 because of recipient T cells and thymic progenitors that survived.

Source: PBMCs, mostly from graft donor cells, taken 180 days after TCRalphabeta/CD19-depleted stem cell transplant. This TCR was sampled from a male patient aged 2 to 10 who had a stem cell transplant for acute lymphoblastic leukemia, so the T cells may come from the graft donor. The chain links TRBV10-3 to TRBJ2-3; the D gene could be TRBD1 or TRBD2 (5 bases each). CDR3 in DNA: TGTGCTACTACGGGGCGGGCCACAGATACGCAGTATTTT. Translated: CATTGRATDTQYF.